Listed below are T cell receptor beta chains from one sample, sequenced in a study of T cell changes during pregnancy in multiple sclerosis. This table comes from immunoSEQ multiplex PCR, and its TCRdb copy is limited to in-frame clones, with some not included. The data contain tens of thousands of clones, about nine tenths of them singletons. The material sequenced was CD4+ T cells from peripheral blood mononuclear cells, taken before pregnancy. The receptors were sampled from a female donor with multiple sclerosis, enrolled in a pregnancy study. CDR3s include the opening cysteine and the closing phenylalanine or tryptophan. A D gene is named only where the DNA matches it firmly. For some rows the clone size is stated as once, few or many, or as a class when expanded; others skip it.

>12|NA|TRBJ2-3|TRBV29-1|NA
CSVAEGTDTQYF
TGCAGCGTTGCGGAGGGGACAGATACGCAGTATTTT
>12|NA|TRBJ1-1|TRBV7-2|NA
CASSVGTSEAFF
TGTGCCAGCAGCGTAGGGACATCTGAAGCTTTCTTT
>17|TRBD2|TRBJ2-3|TRBV4-3|NA
CASSQDSGGGITDTQYF
TGCGCCAGCAGCCAAGATTCAGGCGGGGGGATCACAGATACGCAGTATTTT
>13|TRBD2|TRBJ2-1|TRBV6-6|NA
CASSYPGLVMQFF
TGTGCCAGCAGTTACCCGGGACTAGTCATGCAGTTCTTC
>11|NA|TRBJ1-4|TRBV5-1|NA
CASRGEGKLFF
TGCGCCAGCAGGGGGGAGGGGAAACTGTTTTTT
>16|TRBD1|TRBJ1-1|TRBV11-2|NA
CASSLAPTGVNTEAFF
TGTGCCAGCAGCTTGGCGCCGACAGGGGTGAACACTGAAGCTTTCTTT
>13|TRBD1|TRBJ1-1|TRBV28|NA
CASTRQGGTEAFF
TGTGCCAGCACCAGACAGGGTGGAACTGAAGCTTTCTTT
>14|TRBD1|TRBJ1-1|TRBV7-9|NA
CASSPDRGFTEAFF
TGTGCCAGCAGCCCCGACAGGGGGTTCACTGAAGCTTTCTTT
>14|NA|TRBJ1-2|TRBV7-2|NA
CASSLPGLYYGYTF
TGTGCCAGCAGCTTGCCAGGGCTTTACTATGGCTACACCTTC
>13|NA|TRBJ1-1|TRBV6-1|NA
CASSAGFDTEAFF
TGTGCCAGCAGTGCAGGGTTTGACACTGAAGCTTTCTTT
>14|TRBD2|TRBJ2-3|TRBV19|NA
CATRSGTSSNTQYF
TGTGCCACCCGATCCGGGACTAGCTCGAATACGCAGTATTTT
>16|TRBD1|TRBJ1-2|TRBV19|NA
CASSIDAGDRGHGYTF
TGTGCCAGTAGTATAGACGCTGGGGACAGGGGTCATGGCTACACCTTC
>14|NA|TRBJ1-6|TRBV5-1|NA
CASSYQTPNSPLHF
TGCGCCAGCAGCTACCAAACACCCAATTCACCCCTCCACTTT
>14|TRBD1|TRBJ1-2|TRBV6-5|NA
CASSYTGTGDRYTF
TGTGCCAGCAGTTACACCGGGACAGGGGATCGCTACACCTTC
>15|NA|TRBJ1-5|TRBV7-9|NA
CASSFSGRVNQPQHF
TGTGCCAGCAGCTTTTCGGGGAGGGTCAATCAGCCCCAGCATTTT
>15|NA|TRBJ1-1|TRBV21-1|NA
CASSKGQVLNTEAFF
TGTGCCAGCAGCAAAGGACAGGTTTTGAACACTGAAGCTTTCTTT
>16|TRBD1|TRBJ2-1|TRBV4-2|NA
CASSQLDRVPYNEQFF
TGTGCCAGCAGCCAACTCGACAGGGTACCCTACAATGAGCAGTTCTTC
>16|TRBD1|TRBJ1-5|TRBV19|NA
CASSTRDRGPWQPQHF
TGTGCCAGTAGTACCCGGGACAGGGGGCCTTGGCAGCCCCAGCATTTT
>13|NA|TRBJ1-6|TRBV11-1|NA
CASTNIWNSPLHF
TGTGCCAGCACCAACATCTGGAATTCACCCCTCCACTTT
>11|TRBD2|TRBJ2-1|TRBV11-2|NA
CASSLSGEGFF
TGTGCCAGCAGCTTAAGCGGGGAGGGGTTCTTC
>16|TRBD2|TRBJ2-1|TRBV4-3|once
CASSQGGQGSYNEQFF
TGCGCCAGCAGCCAGGGAGGGCAGGGCTCCTACAATGAGCAGTTCTTC
>13|NA|TRBJ1-5|TRBV7-2|NA
CASGARGGQPQHF
TGTGCCAGCGGCGCTCGCGGGGGTCAGCCCCAGCATTTT
>12|NA|TRBJ2-1|TRBV5-6|once
CASSRGAGEQFF
TGTGCCAGCAGTCGGGGGGCAGGTGAGCAGTTCTTC
>16|TRBD2|TRBJ2-3|TRBV5-4|NA
CASSPLAGGPPDTQYF
TGTGCCAGCAGCCCTCTAGCGGGGGGCCCTCCAGATACGCAGTATTTT
>14|TRBD2|TRBJ2-3|TRBV29-1|few
CSVSGAGLGDTQYF
TGCAGCGTTTCCGGAGCGGGGTTGGGAGATACGCAGTATTTT
>14|TRBD1|TRBJ1-3|TRBV27|NA
CASSRRGTGNTIYF
TGTGCCAGCAGCCGCAGGGGGACGGGAAACACCATATATTTT
>15|TRBD1|TRBJ1-5|TRBV5-5|NA
CASSLGDRVLQPQHF
TGTGCCAGCAGCTTGGGGGACAGGGTCCTCCAGCCCCAGCATTTT
>12|NA|TRBJ2-5|TRBV18|NA
CASSPVEETQYF
TGTGCCAGCTCACCAGTCGAAGAGACCCAGTACTTC
>13|TRBD1|TRBJ1-1|TRBV30|few
CAWSRDRGTEAFF
TGTGCCTGGAGCCGGGACAGGGGTACTGAAGCTTTCTTT
>15|TRBD1|TRBJ2-1|TRBV10-2|NA
CASRLDRVPYNEQFF
TGCGCCAGCAGGCTTGACAGGGTTCCTTACAATGAGCAGTTCTTC
>13|TRBD1|TRBJ1-5|TRBV7-8|few
CASSGQGLQPQHF
TGTGCCAGCTCTGGACAGGGACTTCAGCCCCAGCATTTT
>15|TRBD2|TRBJ2-1|TRBV6-6|NA
CASRPPGLAHNEQFF
TGTGCCAGCAGACCTCCGGGACTAGCCCACAATGAGCAGTTCTTC
>12|NA|TRBJ1-2|TRBV5-6|NA
CASSKANYGYTF
TGTGCCAGCAGTAAAGCAAACTATGGCTACACCTTC
>15|NA|TRBJ1-2|TRBV5-6|few
CASSLGAGTNYGYTF
TGTGCCAGCAGCTTGGGGGCGGGAACTAACTATGGCTACACCTTC
>17|TRBD1|TRBJ1-1|TRBV4-1|NA
CASSPLELTGEDTEAFF
TGCGCCAGCAGCCCTTTGGAGCTGACAGGGGAGGACACTGAAGCTTTCTTT
>14|NA|TRBJ1-3|TRBV13|NA
CASSLRQPGNTIYF
TGTGCCAGCAGCTTACGACAACCGGGAAACACCATATATTTT
>14|TRBD1|TRBJ1-1|TRBV5-1|NA
CASSARTGDTEAFF
TGCGCCAGCTCCGCCCGGACAGGGGACACTGAAGCTTTCTTT
>13|TRBD1|TRBJ2-7|TRBV7-8|NA
CASSGTGWYEQYF
TGTGCCAGCAGCGGGACAGGGTGGTACGAGCAGTACTTC
>12|NA|TRBJ2-1|TRBV6-5|NA
CASSYSNNEQFF
TGTGCCAGCAGTTATAGTAACAATGAGCAGTTCTTC
>13|NA|TRBJ1-3|TRBV7-2|NA
CASSLIGGNTIYF
TGTGCCAGCAGCTTAATCGGGGGGAACACCATATATTTT
>15|NA|TRBJ1-5|TRBV5-6|NA
CASSLAPGSNQPQHF
TGTGCCAGCAGCTTGGCCCCGGGGTCCAATCAGCCCCAGCATTTT
>16|TRBD1|TRBJ2-2|TRBV5-1|NA
CASSLWTGGRAGELFF
TGCGCCAGCAGCTTATGGACAGGGGGTAGGGCCGGGGAGCTGTTTTTT
>14|TRBD2|TRBJ2-3|TRBV2|NA
CASRWRGVTDTQYF
TGTGCCAGTAGGTGGCGGGGGGTTACAGATACGCAGTATTTT
>15|TRBD2|TRBJ2-2|TRBV11-3|NA
CASSGSGAYTGELFF
TGTGCCAGCAGCGGTAGCGGGGCCTACACCGGGGAGCTGTTTTTT
>16|TRBD1|TRBJ1-1|TRBV10-3|once
CAISAVRQGSNTEAFF
TGTGCCATCAGTGCTGTTAGACAGGGTAGTAACACTGAAGCTTTCTTT
>14|NA|TRBJ1-6|TRBV6-4|once
CASSWDWGDSPLHF
TGTGCCAGCAGTTGGGACTGGGGAGATTCACCCCTCCACTTT
>15|TRBD1|TRBJ1-5|TRBV10-3|NA
CAISDGTGKTQPQHF
TGTGCCATCAGTGATGGGACAGGGAAAACTCAGCCCCAGCATTTT
>15|NA|TRBJ1-2|TRBV5-8|NA
CASSSGFRVLDGYTF
TGTGCCAGCAGCTCGGGCTTCAGGGTATTAGATGGCTACACCTTC
>14|TRBD1|TRBJ2-3|TRBV12-5|NA
CASGTGQGADTQYF
TGTGCTAGTGGTACGGGACAGGGCGCAGATACGCAGTATTTT
>14|NA|TRBJ2-3|TRBV27|NA
CASSYRQPRDTQYF
TGTGCCAGCAGTTACCGACAGCCACGGGATACGCAGTATTTT
>14|TRBD1|TRBJ2-3|TRBV5-4|NA
CASRRTGVTDTQYF
TGTGCCAGCAGGCGGACAGGGGTCACAGATACGCAGTATTTT
>15|TRBD1|TRBJ2-2|TRBV5-1|NA
CASRSGTGDGGELFF
TGCGCCAGCAGGTCCGGGACAGGGGATGGCGGGGAGCTGTTTTTT
>15|NA|TRBJ2-3|TRBV7-2|NA
CASSLVAGITDTQYF
TGTGCCAGCAGCTTAGTGGCAGGGATCACAGATACGCAGTATTTT
>15|TRBD2|TRBJ2-1|TRBV4-3|NA
CASSPLGGSGSEQFF
TGCGCCAGCAGCCCCCTCGGGGGTAGCGGGAGTGAGCAGTTCTTC
>12|NA|TRBJ2-4|TRBV6-6|NA
CASTARGGIQYF
TGTGCCAGCACCGCTAGGGGTGGCATTCAGTACTTC
>15|TRBD1|TRBJ2-1|TRBV25-1|NA
CASSDQPRTGGAVFF
TGTGCCAGCAGTGACCAGCCCCGGACAGGAGGCGCCGTGTTCTTC
>15|TRBD2|TRBJ2-3|TRBV6-5|NA
CASSYSGTSVDTQYF
TGTGCCAGCAGTTACTCTGGGACTAGCGTGGATACGCAGTATTTT